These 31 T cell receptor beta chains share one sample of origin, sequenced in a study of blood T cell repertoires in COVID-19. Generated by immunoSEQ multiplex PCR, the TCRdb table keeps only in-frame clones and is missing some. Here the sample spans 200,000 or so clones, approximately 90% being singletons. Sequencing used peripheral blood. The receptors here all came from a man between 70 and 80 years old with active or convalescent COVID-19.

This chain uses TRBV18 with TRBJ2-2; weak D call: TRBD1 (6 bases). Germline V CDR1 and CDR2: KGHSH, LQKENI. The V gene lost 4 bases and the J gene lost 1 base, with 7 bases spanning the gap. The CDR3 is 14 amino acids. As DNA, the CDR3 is TGTGCCAGCTCACGGGACAAGAACACCGGGGAGCTGTTTTTT. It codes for CASSRDKNTGELFF.

CDR3 nucleotide sequence: TGTGCCTGGAGTGTATCCCGTACCTCGGGGACTAATGAAAAACTGTTTTTT. As protein: CAWSVSRTSGTNEKLFF. J is TRBJ1-4 and V is TRBV30; D ambiguous. Trimming shortened V by 0 bases and J by 2 bases, and 16 bases separated the two germline ends. Germline CDR1 GTSNPN, CDR2 SVGIG (reference sequence). The CDR3 spans 17 residues.

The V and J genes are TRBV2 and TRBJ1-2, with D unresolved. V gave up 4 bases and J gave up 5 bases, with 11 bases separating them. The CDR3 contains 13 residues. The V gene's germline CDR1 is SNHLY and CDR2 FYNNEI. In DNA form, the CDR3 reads TGTGCCAGCAGTGGGGCAGTCTTATATGGCTACACCTTC. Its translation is CASSGAVLYGYTF.

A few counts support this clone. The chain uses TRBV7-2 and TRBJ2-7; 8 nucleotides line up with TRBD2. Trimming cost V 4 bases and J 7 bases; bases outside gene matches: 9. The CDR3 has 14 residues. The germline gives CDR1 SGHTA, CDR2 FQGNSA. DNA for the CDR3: TGTGCCAGCAGCTCCGCGGGGGGCCGAGGTGAGCAGTACTTC. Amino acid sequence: CASSSAGGRGEQYF.

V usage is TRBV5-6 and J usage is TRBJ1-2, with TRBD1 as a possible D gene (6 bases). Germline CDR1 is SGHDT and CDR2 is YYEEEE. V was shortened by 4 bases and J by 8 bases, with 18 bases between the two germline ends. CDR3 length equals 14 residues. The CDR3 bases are TGTGCCAGCAGCCGACGGGGGGGCGCGACGGGCTACACCTTC. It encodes CASSRRGGATGYTF. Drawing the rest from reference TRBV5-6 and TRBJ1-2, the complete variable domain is DAGVTQSPTHLIKTRGQQVTLRCSPKSGHDTVSWYQQALGQGPQFIFQYYEEEERQRGNFPDRFSGHQFPNYSSELNVNALLLGDSALYLCASSRRGGATGYTFGSGTRLTVV.

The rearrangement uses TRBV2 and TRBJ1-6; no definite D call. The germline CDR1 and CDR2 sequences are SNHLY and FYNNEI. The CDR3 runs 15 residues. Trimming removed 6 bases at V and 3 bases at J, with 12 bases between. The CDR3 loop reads CASRTEGYYNSPLHF. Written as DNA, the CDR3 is TGTGCCAGCAGGACGGAGGGCTACTATAATTCACCCCTCCACTTT. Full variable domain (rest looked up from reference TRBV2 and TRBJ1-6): EPEVTQTPSHQVTQMGQEVILRCVPISNHLYFYWYRQILGQKVEFLVSFYNNEISEKSEIFDDQFSVERPDGSNFTLKIRSTKLEDSAMYFCASRTEGYYNSPLHFGNGTRLTVT.

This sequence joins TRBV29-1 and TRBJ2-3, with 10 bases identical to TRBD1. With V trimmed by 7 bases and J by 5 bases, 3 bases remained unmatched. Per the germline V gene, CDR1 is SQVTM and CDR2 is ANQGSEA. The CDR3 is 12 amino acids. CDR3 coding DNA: TGCAGCGGGGACAGGGGTATAGATACGCAGTATTTT. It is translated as CSGDRGIDTQYF.

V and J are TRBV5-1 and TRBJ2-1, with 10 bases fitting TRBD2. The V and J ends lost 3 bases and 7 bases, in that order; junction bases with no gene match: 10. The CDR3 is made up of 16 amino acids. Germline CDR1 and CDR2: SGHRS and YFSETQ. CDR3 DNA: TGCGCCAGCAGCTCCATAGCGGGGGGCCTGGGAAATGAGCAGTTCTTC. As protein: CASSSIAGGLGNEQFF.

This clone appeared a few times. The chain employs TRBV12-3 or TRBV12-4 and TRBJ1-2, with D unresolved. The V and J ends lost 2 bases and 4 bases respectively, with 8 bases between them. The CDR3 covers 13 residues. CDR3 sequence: CASSLMAGYGYTF. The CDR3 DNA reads TGTGCCAGCAGTTTAATGGCAGGCTATGGCTACACCTTC.

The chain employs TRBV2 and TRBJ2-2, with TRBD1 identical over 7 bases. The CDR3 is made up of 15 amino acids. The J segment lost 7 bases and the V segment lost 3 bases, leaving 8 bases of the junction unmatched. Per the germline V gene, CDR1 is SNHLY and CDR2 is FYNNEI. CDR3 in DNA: TGTGCCAGCAGTGAGGAACAGGGGATCGGCGGGGAGCTGTTTTTT. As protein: CASSEEQGIGGELFF. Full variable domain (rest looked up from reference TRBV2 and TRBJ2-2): EPEVTQTPSHQVTQMGQEVILRCVPISNHLYFYWYRQILGQKVEFLVSFYNNEISEKSEIFDDQFSVERPDGSNFTLKIRSTKLEDSAMYFCASSEEQGIGGELFFGEGSRLTVL.

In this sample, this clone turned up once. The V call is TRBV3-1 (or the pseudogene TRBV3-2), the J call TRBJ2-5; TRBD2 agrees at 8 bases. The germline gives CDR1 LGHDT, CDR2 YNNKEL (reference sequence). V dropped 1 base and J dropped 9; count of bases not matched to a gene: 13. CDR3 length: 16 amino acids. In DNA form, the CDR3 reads TGTGCCAGCAGCCAAGCGGCGGGGGGCCGCCAGGTGTCCCAGTACTTC. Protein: CASSQAAGGRQVSQYF.

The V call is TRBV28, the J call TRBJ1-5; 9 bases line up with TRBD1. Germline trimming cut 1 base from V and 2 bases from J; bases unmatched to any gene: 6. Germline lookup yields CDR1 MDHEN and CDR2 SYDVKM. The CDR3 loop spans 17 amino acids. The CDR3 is CASSLFRGQGGNQPQHF. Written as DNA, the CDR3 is TGTGCCAGCAGTTTATTCCGGGGACAGGGTGGCAATCAGCCCCAGCATTTT.

The CDR3 loop reads CASMSDRGPSPLHF. DNA of the CDR3: TGTGCCAGTATGTCCGACAGGGGGCCTTCACCCCTCCACTTT. V is TRBV19 and J is TRBJ1-6; 10 nucleotides agree with TRBD1. With 7 bases clipped from V and 9 bases from J, the junction kept 6 bases outside the gene matches. The CDR3 is 14 amino acids. Germline loops: CDR1 LNHDA, CDR2 SQIVND (reference sequence).

The CDR3 spells CAWSVGDSAKNIQYF. The CDR3 nucleotides are TGTGCCTGGAGTGTAGGGGACAGCGCCAAAAACATTCAGTACTTC. The chain uses TRBV30 and TRBJ2-4, with TRBD1 matching 7 bases. Germline V CDR1 and CDR2: GTSNPN, SVGIG (reference sequence). The CDR3 is made up of 15 amino acids. J was trimmed by 1 base and V by 0 bases; bases with no gene match: 3.

This chain's CDR3 is CASSLWAQGGNSPLHF. CDR3 coding DNA: TGTGCCAGCAGCTTGTGGGCACAGGGAGGGAATTCACCCCTCCACTTT. The chain uses TRBV5-6 and TRBJ1-6, with D maybe TRBD1 (6 bases). CDR1 SGHDT and CDR2 YYEEEE come from the germline V gene. V shed 1 base and J shed 7 bases, with 15 bases lying between them. This CDR3 spans 16 amino acids.

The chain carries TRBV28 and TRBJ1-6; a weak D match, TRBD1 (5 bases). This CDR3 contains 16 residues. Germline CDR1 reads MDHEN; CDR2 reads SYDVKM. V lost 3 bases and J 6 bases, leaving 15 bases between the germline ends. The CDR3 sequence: CASSFGAGTINSPLHF. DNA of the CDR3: TGTGCCAGCAGTTTTGGTGCAGGGACTATTAATTCACCCCTCCACTTT. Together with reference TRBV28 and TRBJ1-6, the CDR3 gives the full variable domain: DVKVTQSSRYLVKRTGEKVFLECVQDMDHENMFWYRQDPGLGLRLIYFSYDVKMKEKGDIPEGYSVSREKKERFSLILESASTNQTSMYLCASSFGAGTINSPLHFGNGTRLTVT.

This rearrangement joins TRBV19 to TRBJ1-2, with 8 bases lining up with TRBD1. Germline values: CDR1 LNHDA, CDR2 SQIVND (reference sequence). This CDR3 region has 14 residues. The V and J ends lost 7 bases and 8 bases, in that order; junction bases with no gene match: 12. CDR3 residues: CASTHQAGGGGYTF. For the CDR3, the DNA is TGTGCCAGTACTCATCAGGCAGGGGGCGGGGGCTACACCTTC.

The CDR3 protein is CATSGLNYTDTQYF. CDR3 nucleotides: TGTGCCACCAGCGGATTGAACTACACAGATACGCAGTATTTT. The rearrangement links TRBV15 to TRBJ2-3; no firm D call. Germline-derived CDR1 and CDR2 are LNHNV and YYDKDF (reference sequence). Trimming removed 5 bases from V and 2 bases from J, with 11 bases in between. This CDR3 spans 14 amino acids.

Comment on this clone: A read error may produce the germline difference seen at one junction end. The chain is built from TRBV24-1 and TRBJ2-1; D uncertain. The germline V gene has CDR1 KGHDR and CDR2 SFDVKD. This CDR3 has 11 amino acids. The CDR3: CATSAYDEQFF. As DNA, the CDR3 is TGTGCCACCAGCGCCTACGATGAGCAGTTCTTC.

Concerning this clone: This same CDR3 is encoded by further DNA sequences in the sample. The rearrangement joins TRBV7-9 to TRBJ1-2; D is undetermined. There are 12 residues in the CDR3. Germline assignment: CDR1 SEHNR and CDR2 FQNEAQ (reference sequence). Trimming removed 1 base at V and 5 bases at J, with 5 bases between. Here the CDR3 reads CASSLVEYGYTF. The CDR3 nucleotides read TGTGCCAGCAGCTTAGTAGAGTATGGCTACACCTTC.

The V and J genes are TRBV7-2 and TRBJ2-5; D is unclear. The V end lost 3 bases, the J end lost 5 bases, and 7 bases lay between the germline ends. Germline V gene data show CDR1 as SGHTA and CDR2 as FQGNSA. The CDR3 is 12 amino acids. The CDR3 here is CASSLPRETQYF. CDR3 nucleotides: TGTGCCAGCAGCTTGCCCCGGGAGACCCAGTACTTC.

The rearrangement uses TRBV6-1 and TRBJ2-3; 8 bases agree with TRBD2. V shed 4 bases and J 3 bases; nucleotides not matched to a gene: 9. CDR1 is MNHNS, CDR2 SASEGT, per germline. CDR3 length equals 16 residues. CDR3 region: CASSGGLAVGTDTQYF. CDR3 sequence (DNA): TGTGCCAGCAGTGGAGGACTAGCTGTCGGTACAGATACGCAGTATTTT.

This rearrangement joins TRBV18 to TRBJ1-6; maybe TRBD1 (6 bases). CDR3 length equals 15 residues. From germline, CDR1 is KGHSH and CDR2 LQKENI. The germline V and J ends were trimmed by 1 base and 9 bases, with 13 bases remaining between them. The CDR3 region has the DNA TGTGCCAGCTCACCACAGCAGGGGCTCAGTTCACCCCTCCACTTT. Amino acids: CASSPQQGLSSPLHF.

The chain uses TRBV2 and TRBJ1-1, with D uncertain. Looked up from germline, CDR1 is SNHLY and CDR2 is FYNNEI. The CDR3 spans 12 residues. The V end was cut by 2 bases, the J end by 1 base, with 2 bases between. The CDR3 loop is CASSEQNTEAFF. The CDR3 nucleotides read TGTGCCAGCAGTGAACAGAACACTGAAGCTTTCTTT.

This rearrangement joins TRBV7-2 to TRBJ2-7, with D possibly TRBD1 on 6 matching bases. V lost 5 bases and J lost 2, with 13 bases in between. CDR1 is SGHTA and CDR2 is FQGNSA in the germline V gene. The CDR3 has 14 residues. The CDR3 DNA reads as TGTGCCAGCAGCCACCGCACAGGGACCTACGAGCAGTACTTC. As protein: CASSHRTGTYEQYF.

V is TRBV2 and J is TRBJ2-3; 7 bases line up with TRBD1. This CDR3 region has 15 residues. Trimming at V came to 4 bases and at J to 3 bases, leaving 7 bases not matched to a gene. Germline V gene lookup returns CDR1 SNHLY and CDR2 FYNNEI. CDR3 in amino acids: CASSVQGSGTDTQYF. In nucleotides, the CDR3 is TGTGCCAGCAGTGTACAGGGGAGTGGGACAGATACGCAGTATTTT. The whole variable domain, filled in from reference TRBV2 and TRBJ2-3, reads EPEVTQTPSHQVTQMGQEVILRCVPISNHLYFYWYRQILGQKVEFLVSFYNNEISEKSEIFDDQFSVERPDGSNFTLKIRSTKLEDSAMYFCASSVQGSGTDTQYFGPGTRLTVL.

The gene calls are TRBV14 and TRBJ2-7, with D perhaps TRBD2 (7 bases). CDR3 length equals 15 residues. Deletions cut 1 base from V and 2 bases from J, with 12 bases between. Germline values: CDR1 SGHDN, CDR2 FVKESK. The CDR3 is CASSQVGGLTYEQYF. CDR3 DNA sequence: TGTGCCAGCAGCCAAGTGGGGGGGCTAACCTACGAGCAGTACTTC.

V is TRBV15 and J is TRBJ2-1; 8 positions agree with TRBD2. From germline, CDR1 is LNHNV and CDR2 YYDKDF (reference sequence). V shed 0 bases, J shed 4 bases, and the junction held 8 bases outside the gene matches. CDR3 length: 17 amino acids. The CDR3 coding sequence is TGTGCCACCAGCAGAGATTTGGGGACTAGACATTACAATGAGCAGTTCTTC. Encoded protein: CATSRDLGTRHYNEQFF.

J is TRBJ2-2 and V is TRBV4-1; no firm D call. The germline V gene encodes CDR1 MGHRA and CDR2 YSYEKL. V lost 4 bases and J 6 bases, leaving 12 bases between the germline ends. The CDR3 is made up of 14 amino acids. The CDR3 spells CASSPSWWPGELFF. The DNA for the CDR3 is TGCGCCAGCAGCCCCTCGTGGTGGCCCGGGGAGCTGTTTTTT.

The CDR3 DNA follows: TGTGCCTTCCGCCGGGAGAGCTCCTACAATGAGCAGTTCTTC. It specifies CAFRRESSYNEQFF. The rearrangement links TRBV30 to TRBJ2-1; a weak D match, TRBD2 (6 bases). Germline CDR1 GTSNPN, CDR2 SVGIG (reference sequence). The ends were cut back, 7 bases at V and 0 bases at J, with 13 bases in the middle. The CDR3 is 14 residues long.

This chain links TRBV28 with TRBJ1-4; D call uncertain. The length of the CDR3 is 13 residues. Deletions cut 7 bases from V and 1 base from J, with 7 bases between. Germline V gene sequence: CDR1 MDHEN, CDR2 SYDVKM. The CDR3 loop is CASTELTNEKLFF. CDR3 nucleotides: TGTGCCAGCACGGAGTTAACTAATGAAAAACTGTTTTTT.